Below, one T cell receptor beta chain is given with its context. Libraries were prepared by immunoSEQ multiplex PCR; TCRdb keeps only in-frame clonotypes and omits some of them. The data show about 300,000 clones, approximately 87% seen once. The data are from a study of blood T cell repertoires in COVID-19. The V gene's germline CDR1 is KGHSH and CDR2 LQKENI. This CDR3 has 14 amino acids. Trimming cost V 6 bases and J 0 bases, with 11 bases left between them. This sequence joins TRBV18 and TRBJ1-2; D gene ambiguous. This TCR derives from a woman aged 40 to 55 who had recovered from COVID-19. What was sequenced was peripheral blood. For the CDR3, the DNA is TGTGCCAGCTCGCTGGGCCCCCCTAACTATGGCTACACCTTC. Protein: CASSLGPPNYGYTF. Full variable domain (remainder filled in from reference TRBV18 and TRBJ1-2): NAGVMQNPRHLVRRRGQEARLRCSPMKGHSHVYWYRQLPEEGLKFMVYLQKENIIDESGMPKERFSAEFPKEGPSILRIQQVVRGDSAAYFCASSLGPPNYGYTFGSGTRLTVV.